The 18 T cell receptor beta chains listed next were all sequenced from one sample in a study of blood T cell repertoires in COVID-19. Sequenced by immunoSEQ multiplex PCR; TCRdb stores in-frame clones only, minus some. In the table there are about 70,000 clones, roughly 80% of which are singletons. The sequenced sample consisted of peripheral blood. These receptors were collected from a woman older than 75 with active or convalescent COVID-19.

The chain is built from TRBV27 and TRBJ2-7; 7 bases are a match to TRBD1. Germline CDR1 reads MNHEY; CDR2 reads SMNVEV (reference sequence). The CDR3 covers 18 residues. V trimming: 6 bases; J trimming: 2 bases; junction bases outside the gene matches: 19. The CDR3 is CASSLIAPPDRQTYEQYF. The CDR3 DNA follows: TGTGCCAGCAGCCTAATAGCTCCGCCGGACAGGCAAACCTACGAGCAGTACTTC.

CDR3 in amino acids: CSVVLTGLEKLFF. CDR3 nucleotide sequence: TGCAGCGTTGTATTGACAGGACTTGAAAAACTGTTTTTT. The J gene is TRBJ1-4, the V gene TRBV29-1, with D perhaps matching TRBD1 (6 bases). Germline V lookup: CDR1 SQVTM, CDR2 ANQGSEA. The CDR3 extends over 13 amino acids. V lost 4 bases and J 7 bases, leaving 13 bases between the germline ends.

The CDR3 nucleotides read TGTGCCAGCAGCGTAGGGTTAGGGGTAAACCAAGAGACCCAGTACTTC. Amino acids: CASSVGLGVNQETQYF. V gene TRBV9 combines with J gene TRBJ2-5; tentatively, D is TRBD1 (5 bases). The germline CDR1 and CDR2 sequences are SGDLS and YYNGEE. This CDR3 is 16 amino acids long. V was clipped by 0 bases and J by 0 bases, with 12 bases between them.

The rearrangement links TRBV27 to TRBJ2-7; maybe TRBD1 (6 bases). V was trimmed by 6 bases and J by 5 bases, leaving 20 bases between them. Germline CDR1 MNHEY, CDR2 SMNVEV (reference sequence). CDR3 length equals 15 residues. The CDR3: CASRPRGRGPHEQYF. The DNA of the CDR3 is TGTGCCAGCAGGCCCCGAGGCAGGGGTCCCCACGAGCAGTACTTC.

The rearrangement joins TRBV29-1 to TRBJ2-7, with D possibly being TRBD1 (6 bases). V was clipped by 4 bases and J by 4 bases, with 14 bases between them. The CDR3 runs 13 residues. Germline V gene lookup returns CDR1 SQVTM and CDR2 ANQGSEA. The CDR3 loop is CSVVLAQGYEQYF. In nucleotides, the CDR3 is TGCAGCGTTGTCCTAGCTCAGGGGTACGAGCAGTACTTC.

This sequence joins TRBV7-8 and TRBJ1-6, with 8 bases fitting TRBD1. Germline V gene sequence: CDR1 SGHVS, CDR2 FQNEAQ. V lost 5 bases to trimming and J lost 13 bases; unmatched junction nucleotides: 10. The CDR3 is made up of 14 amino acids. CDR3 nucleotides: TGTGCCAGCAGCACACGGACAGGGTATCTGCCCCTCCACTTT. Translating it yields CASSTRTGYLPLHF.

V usage is TRBV19 and J usage is TRBJ2-4, with D uncertain. The CDR3 is 13 residues long. Germline V lookup: CDR1 LNHDA, CDR2 SQIVND (reference sequence). Trimming pared 3 bases from V and 13 bases from J, leaving 16 bases between. This chain's CDR3 is CASSIDWQKSQYF. CDR3 sequence (DNA): TGTGCCAGTAGTATTGATTGGCAGAAGTCGCAGTACTTC.

The chain joins TRBV18 to TRBJ1-5, with D perhaps TRBD1 (5 bases). CDR1 KGHSH and CDR2 LQKENI come from the germline V gene. V lost 8 bases to trimming and J lost 5 bases, with 22 bases between them. The CDR3 consists of 16 residues. CDR3 sequence: CASPRRGGAFDQPQHF. CDR3 DNA: TGTGCCAGCCCCCGACGGGGGGGAGCATTCGATCAGCCCCAGCATTTT.

This clone was seen once. The CDR3 protein is CASSPETFSPLHF. DNA of the CDR3: TGTGCCAGCAGCCCTGAGACATTCTCACCCCTCCACTTT. The rearrangement links TRBV9 to TRBJ1-6, with D unclear. CDR3 length equals 13 residues. Trimming shortened V by 4 bases and J by 10 bases, and 12 bases separated the two germline ends. Germline CDR1 and CDR2: SGDLS and YYNGEE. Full variable domain (remainder filled in from reference TRBV9 and TRBJ1-6): DSGVTQTPKHLITATGQRVTLRCSPRSGDLSVYWYQQSLDQGLQFLIQYYNGEERAKGNILERFSAQQFPDLHSELNLSSLELGDSALYFCASSPETFSPLHFGNGTRLTVT.

In DNA form, the CDR3 reads TGTGCCAGCAGTCCTCTCGGTGGCTACGAGCAGTACTTC. As protein: CASSPLGGYEQYF. V and J are TRBV12-3 or TRBV12-4 and TRBJ2-7, with unresolved D. V lost 5 bases to trimming and J lost 3 bases, with 11 bases between them. This CDR3 has 13 residues.

The chain carries TRBV13 and TRBJ2-3; 8 bases are shared with TRBD2. The V segment lost 5 bases and the J segment 0 bases; nucleotides outside the gene matches: 7. The germline V gene encodes CDR1 PRHDT and CDR2 FYEKMQ (reference sequence). This CDR3 region has 16 residues. The CDR3 DNA reads as TGTGCCAGCAGCCATTATGCGGGGGGAAGCACAGATACGCAGTATTTT. It codes for CASSHYAGGSTDTQYF.

The rearrangement uses TRBV9 and TRBJ2-3, with D perhaps TRBD2 (6 bases). Germline assignment: CDR1 SGDLS and CDR2 YYNGEE. V shed 3 bases and J shed 3 bases, with 23 bases lying between them. This CDR3 has 18 residues. CDR3: CASSDPPHGRLRTDTQYF. The CDR3 DNA is TGTGCCAGCAGCGACCCCCCACACGGGAGATTGAGGACAGATACGCAGTATTTT.

The rearrangement links TRBV7-2 to TRBJ2-7; unclear D gene. Germline loops: CDR1 SGHTA, CDR2 FQGNSA. V lost 3 bases, J lost 0 bases, and 6 bases lay in between. The CDR3 is made up of 13 amino acids. In nucleotides, the CDR3 is TGTGCCAGCAGCTTGTATTTCTCCTACGAGCAGTACTTC. Amino acids: CASSLYFSYEQYF.

The chain combines TRBV5-1 with TRBJ2-3; D ambiguous. The CDR3 spans 17 residues. V was shortened by 0 bases and J by 0 bases, with 14 bases between the two germline ends. Germline V gives CDR1 SGHRS, CDR2 YFSETQ. CDR3 protein: CASSLGLIGSSTDTQYF. Here the CDR3 DNA reads TGCGCCAGCAGCTTGGGTCTTATTGGCTCTAGCACAGATACGCAGTATTTT.

The chain uses TRBV10-1 and TRBJ1-6, with 8 bases fitting TRBD1. Germline V gene lookup returns CDR1 WNHNN and CDR2 SYGVQD (reference sequence). V dropped 6 bases and J dropped 10; count of bases not matched to a gene: 8. This CDR3 comprises 14 residues. The CDR3: CASSFRGRGSPLHF. Here the CDR3 DNA reads TGCGCCAGCAGCTTCAGGGGGCGCGGATCACCCCTCCACTTT.

This chain connects TRBV4-2 to TRBJ2-2; the match to TRBD2 covers 10 bases. The CDR3 consists of 14 residues. With V trimmed by 6 bases and J by 5 bases, 3 bases remained unmatched. The germline V gene encodes CDR1 LGHNA and CDR2 YNFKEQ. The CDR3 bases are TGTGCCAGCAGATGGACTAGCGGAACCGGGGAGCTGTTTTTT. It translates to CASRWTSGTGELFF.

V and J are TRBV29-1 and TRBJ2-7, with D hard to call. V was clipped by 7 bases and J by 3 bases, with 13 bases between them. The CDR3 length is 12 residues. The V gene's germline CDR1 is SQVTM and CDR2 ANQGSEA. The CDR3 protein is CSAGQLSYEQYF. The CDR3 nucleotides read TGCAGCGCTGGGCAACTGAGCTACGAGCAGTACTTC.

J is TRBJ1-6 and V is TRBV7-2; possibly TRBD1 for D (5 bases). This CDR3 has 14 residues. The germline gives CDR1 SGHTA, CDR2 FQGNSA. V lost 8 bases and J lost 2, with 10 bases in between. The CDR3 loop reads CASGQGPYNSPLHF. In DNA, the CDR3 is TGTGCCAGCGGCCAGGGTCCCTATAATTCACCCCTCCACTTT.